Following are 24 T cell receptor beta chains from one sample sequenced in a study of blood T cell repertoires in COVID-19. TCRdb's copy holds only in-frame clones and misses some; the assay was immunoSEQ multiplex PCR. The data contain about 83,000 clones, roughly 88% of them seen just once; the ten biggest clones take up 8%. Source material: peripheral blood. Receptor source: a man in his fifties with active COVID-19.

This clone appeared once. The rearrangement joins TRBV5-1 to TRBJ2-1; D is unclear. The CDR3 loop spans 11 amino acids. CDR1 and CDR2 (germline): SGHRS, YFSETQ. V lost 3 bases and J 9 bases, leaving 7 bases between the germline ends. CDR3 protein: CASSSNSEQFF. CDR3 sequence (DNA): TGCGCCAGCAGCTCGAACAGTGAGCAGTTCTTC.

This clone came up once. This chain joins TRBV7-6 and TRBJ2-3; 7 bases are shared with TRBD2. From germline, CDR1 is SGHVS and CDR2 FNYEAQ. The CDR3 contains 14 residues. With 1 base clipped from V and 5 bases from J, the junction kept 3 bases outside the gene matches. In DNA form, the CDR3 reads TGTGCCAGCAGCTTAGGGCGCGGGGGAGATACGCAGTATTTT. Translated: CASSLGRGGDTQYF.

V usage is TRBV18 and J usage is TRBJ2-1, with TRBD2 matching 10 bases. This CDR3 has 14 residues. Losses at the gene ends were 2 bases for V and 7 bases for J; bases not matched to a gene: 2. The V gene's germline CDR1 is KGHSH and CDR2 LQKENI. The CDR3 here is CASSPSSGGNEQFF. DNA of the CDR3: TGTGCCAGCTCACCATCTAGCGGGGGTAATGAGCAGTTCTTC.

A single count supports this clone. CDR3 region: CASSQPGLAGGRYEQYF. In nucleotides, the CDR3 is TGTGCCAGCAGCCAGCCGGGACTAGCGGGGGGTAGGTACGAGCAGTACTTC. The V call is TRBV11-2, the J call TRBJ2-7; 15 bases fit TRBD2. The J segment lost 4 bases and the V segment lost 5 bases, leaving 9 bases of the junction unmatched. Germline lookup yields CDR1 SGHAT and CDR2 FQNNGV. CDR3 size: 17 residues.

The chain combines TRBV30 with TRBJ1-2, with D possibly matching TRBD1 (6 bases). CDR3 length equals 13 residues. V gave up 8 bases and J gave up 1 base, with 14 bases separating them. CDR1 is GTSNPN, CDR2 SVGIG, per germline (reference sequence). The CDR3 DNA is TGTGCCCTGAACCAGGGGCTTAACTATGGCTACACCTTC. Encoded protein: CALNQGLNYGYTF.

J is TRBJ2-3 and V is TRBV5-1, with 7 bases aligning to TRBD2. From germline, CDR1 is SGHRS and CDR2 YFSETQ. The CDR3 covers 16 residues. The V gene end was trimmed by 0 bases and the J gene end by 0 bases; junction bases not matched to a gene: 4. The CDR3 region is CASSLGLAASTDTQYF. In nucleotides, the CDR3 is TGCGCCAGCAGCTTGGGACTAGCAGCTAGCACAGATACGCAGTATTTT.

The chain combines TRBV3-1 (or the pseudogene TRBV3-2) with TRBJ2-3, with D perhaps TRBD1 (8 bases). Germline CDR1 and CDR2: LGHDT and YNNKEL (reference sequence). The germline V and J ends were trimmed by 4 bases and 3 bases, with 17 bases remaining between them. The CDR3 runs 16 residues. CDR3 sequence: CASSLYRGEGTDTQYF. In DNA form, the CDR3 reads TGTGCCAGCAGCCTATACAGGGGGGAGGGTACAGATACGCAGTATTTT.

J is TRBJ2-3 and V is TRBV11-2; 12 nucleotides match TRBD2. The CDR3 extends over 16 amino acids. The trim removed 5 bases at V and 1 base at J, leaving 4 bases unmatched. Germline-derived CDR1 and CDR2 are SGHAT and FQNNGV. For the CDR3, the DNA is TGTGCCAGCAGCCCCCGACTAGCGGGGGGCACAGATACGCAGTATTTT. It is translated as CASSPRLAGGTDTQYF.

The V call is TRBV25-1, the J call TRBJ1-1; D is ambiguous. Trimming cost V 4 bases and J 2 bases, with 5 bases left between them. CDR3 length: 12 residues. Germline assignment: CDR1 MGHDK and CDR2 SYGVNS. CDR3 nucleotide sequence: TGTGCCAGCAGTGGCTATAACACTGAAGCTTTCTTT. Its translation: CASSGYNTEAFF.

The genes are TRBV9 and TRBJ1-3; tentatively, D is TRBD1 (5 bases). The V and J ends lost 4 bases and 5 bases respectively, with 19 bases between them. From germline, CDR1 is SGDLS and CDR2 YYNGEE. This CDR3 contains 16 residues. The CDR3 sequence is CASSPQSAGPRNTIYF. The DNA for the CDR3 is TGTGCCAGCAGCCCCCAGTCCGCAGGGCCCCGAAACACCATATATTTT.

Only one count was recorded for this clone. Here the CDR3 DNA reads TGTGCCAGCAGCCAGACGACCCGGGGGAACACTGAAGCTTTCTTT. It codes for CASSQTTRGNTEAFF. The rearrangement uses TRBV3-1 (or the pseudogene TRBV3-2) and TRBJ1-1; D is uncertain. The CDR3 runs 15 residues. V lost 3 bases, J lost 1 base, and 12 bases lay in between. CDR1 is LGHDT and CDR2 is YNNKEL in the germline V gene (reference sequence).

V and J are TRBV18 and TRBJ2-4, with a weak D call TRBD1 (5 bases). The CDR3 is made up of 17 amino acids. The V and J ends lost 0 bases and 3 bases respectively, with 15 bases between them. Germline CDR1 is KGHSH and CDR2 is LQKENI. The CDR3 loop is CASSPPSRQGGKNIQYF. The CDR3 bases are TGTGCCAGCTCACCACCGTCGAGGCAGGGTGGCAAAAACATTCAGTACTTC.

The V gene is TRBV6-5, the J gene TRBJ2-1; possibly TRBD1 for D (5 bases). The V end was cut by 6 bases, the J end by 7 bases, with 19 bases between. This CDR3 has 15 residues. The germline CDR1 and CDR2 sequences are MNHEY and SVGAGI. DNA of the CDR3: TGTGCCAGCAGATTAAGGGGTGCCAAGGGGAATGAGCAGTTCTTC. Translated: CASRLRGAKGNEQFF.

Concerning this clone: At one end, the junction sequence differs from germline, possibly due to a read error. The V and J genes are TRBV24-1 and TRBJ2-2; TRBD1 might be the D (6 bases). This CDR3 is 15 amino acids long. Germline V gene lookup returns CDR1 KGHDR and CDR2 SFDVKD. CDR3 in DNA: TGTGCCACCAGTGTCGGGGACGGGGACACGGGGGAGCTGTTTTTT. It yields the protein CATSVGDGDTGELFF.

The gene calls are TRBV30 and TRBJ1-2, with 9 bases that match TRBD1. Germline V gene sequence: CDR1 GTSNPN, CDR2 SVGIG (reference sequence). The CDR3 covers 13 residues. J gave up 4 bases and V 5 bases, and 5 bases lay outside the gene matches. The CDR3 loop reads CAWATGQGYGYTF. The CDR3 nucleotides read TGTGCCTGGGCCACGGGACAGGGCTATGGCTACACCTTC.

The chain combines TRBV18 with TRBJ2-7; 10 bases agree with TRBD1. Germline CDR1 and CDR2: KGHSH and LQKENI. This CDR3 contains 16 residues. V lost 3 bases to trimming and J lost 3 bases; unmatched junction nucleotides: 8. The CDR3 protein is CASSPVFGTGDYEQYF. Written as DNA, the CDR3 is TGTGCCAGCTCACCGGTTTTTGGGACAGGGGACTACGAGCAGTACTTC.

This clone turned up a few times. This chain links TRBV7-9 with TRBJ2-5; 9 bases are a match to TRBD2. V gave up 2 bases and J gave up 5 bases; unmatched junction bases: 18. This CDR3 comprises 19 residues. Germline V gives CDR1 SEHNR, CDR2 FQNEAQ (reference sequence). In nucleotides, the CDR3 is TGTGCCAGCAGCTTACCAATCCGACGACTAGCGGAGCGGGGGGAGACCCAGTACTTC. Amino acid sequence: CASSLPIRRLAERGETQYF.

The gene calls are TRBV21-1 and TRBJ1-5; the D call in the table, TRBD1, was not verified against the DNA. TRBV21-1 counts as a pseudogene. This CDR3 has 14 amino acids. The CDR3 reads CASSRGQGYQPQHF. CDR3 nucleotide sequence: TGTGCCAGCAGCAGAGGACAGGGCTATCAGCCCCAGCATTTT.

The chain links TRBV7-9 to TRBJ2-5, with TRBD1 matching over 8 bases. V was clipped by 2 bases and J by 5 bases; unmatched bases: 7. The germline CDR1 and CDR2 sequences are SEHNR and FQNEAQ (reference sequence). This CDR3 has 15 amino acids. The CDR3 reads CASSLLQGARETQYF. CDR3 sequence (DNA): TGTGCCAGCAGCTTACTCCAGGGGGCGAGGGAGACCCAGTACTTC.

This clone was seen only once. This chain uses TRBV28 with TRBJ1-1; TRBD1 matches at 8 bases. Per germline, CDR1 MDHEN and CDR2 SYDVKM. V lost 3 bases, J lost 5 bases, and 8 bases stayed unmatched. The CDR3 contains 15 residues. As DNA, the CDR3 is TGTGCCAGCAGTTTCCCAGGGGGCGGCGGTACTGAAGCTTTCTTT. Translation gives CASSFPGGGGTEAFF.

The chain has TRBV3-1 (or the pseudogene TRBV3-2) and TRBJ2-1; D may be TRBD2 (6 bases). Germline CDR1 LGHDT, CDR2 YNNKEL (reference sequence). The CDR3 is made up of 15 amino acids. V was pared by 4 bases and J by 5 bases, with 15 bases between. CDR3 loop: CASSRRLASNNEQFF. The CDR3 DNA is TGTGCCAGCAGCCGAAGGCTAGCGAGTAACAATGAGCAGTTCTTC.

The CDR3 protein is CASSSDRGGEKLFF. The CDR3, as DNA: TGTGCCAGCAGCTCTGACAGGGGAGGTGAAAAACTGTTTTTT. The J gene is TRBJ1-4, the V gene TRBV11-2; 8 nucleotides match TRBD1. Germline V gene lookup returns CDR1 SGHAT and CDR2 FQNNGV. The V gene end was trimmed by 4 bases and the J gene end by 7 bases; junction bases not matched to a gene: 5. This CDR3 is built from 14 residues.

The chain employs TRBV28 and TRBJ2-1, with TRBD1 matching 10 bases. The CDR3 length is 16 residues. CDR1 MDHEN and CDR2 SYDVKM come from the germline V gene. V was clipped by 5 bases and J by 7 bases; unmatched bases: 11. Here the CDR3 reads CASSGNPGQGLNEQFF. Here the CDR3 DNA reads TGTGCCAGCAGTGGGAACCCGGGACAGGGGTTAAATGAGCAGTTCTTC.

CDR3 nucleotides: TGTGCCAGCAGCCGCCCAGCGGGGGGGGGTCCAGATACGCAGTATTTT. Its protein is CASSRPAGGGPDTQYF. The V gene is TRBV6-2 or TRBV6-3, the J gene TRBJ2-3, with TRBD2 identical over 10 bases. V was pared by 6 bases and J by 4 bases, with 10 bases of the junction left unmatched. This CDR3 is built from 16 residues. Germline loops: CDR1 MNHEY, CDR2 SVGEGT.